This T cell receptor beta chain comes out of a study of T-cell memory formation after mild COVID-19. The study's findings and limits: CD4/CD8 balance held among clones contracting day 15 to 85, and later expanders leaned CD4+.

TCRdb re-derived calls from the 5' RACE reads in MiXCR, one entry per CDR3 protein. Of 140,000 to 150,000 distinct CDR3 sequences detected, roughly a quarter appear once; the ten largest clones hold roughly 24%. Turning to this clonotype: Its antigen remains unidentified.

V shed 3 bases, J shed 6 bases, and the junction held 10 bases outside the gene matches. Germline CDR1 and CDR2: MGHRA and YSYEKL. The CDR3 is made up of 15 amino acids. This sequence was found in an adult woman who had mild COVID-19 (a few samples of this study predate the infection). Cell type and time point are not known. V usage is TRBV4-1 and J usage is TRBJ2-7, with 8 positions matching TRBD2. Sequencing was performed on PBMCs or a T cell subset sorted from them (not recorded which). This CDR3 reads CASSHDTGGGFEQYF. CDR3 bases: TGCGCCAGCAGCCACGACACCGGGGGGGGGTTCGAGCAGTACTTC.